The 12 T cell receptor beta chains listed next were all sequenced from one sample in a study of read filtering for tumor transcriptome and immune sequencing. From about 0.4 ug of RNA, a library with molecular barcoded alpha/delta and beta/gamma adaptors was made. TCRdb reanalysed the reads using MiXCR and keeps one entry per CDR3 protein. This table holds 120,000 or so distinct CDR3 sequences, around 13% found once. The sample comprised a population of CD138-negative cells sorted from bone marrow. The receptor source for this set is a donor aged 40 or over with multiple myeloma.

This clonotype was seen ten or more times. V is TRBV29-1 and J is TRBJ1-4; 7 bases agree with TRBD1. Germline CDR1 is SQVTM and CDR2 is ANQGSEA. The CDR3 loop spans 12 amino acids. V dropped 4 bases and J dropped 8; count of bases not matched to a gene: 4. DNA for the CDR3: TGCAGCGTTGTTGACAGGGCAGAAAAACTGTTTTTT. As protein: CSVVDRAEKLFF.

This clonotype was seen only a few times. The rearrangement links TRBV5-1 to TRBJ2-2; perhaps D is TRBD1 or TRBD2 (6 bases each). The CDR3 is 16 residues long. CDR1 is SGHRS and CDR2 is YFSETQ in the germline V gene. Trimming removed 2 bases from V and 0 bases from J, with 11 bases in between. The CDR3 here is CASSFNREANTGELFF. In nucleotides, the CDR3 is TGCGCCAGCAGCTTTAACAGGGAGGCGAACACCGGGGAGCTGTTTTTT.

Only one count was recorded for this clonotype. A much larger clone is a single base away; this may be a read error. DNA for the CDR3: TGTGCCAGCAGTTCACTAGCGGAATTTTCAGATACGCAGTATTTT. Translation: CASSSLAEFSDTQYF. The chain recombines TRBV27 with TRBJ2-3; TRBD2 aligns across 8 bases. The CDR3 totals 15 residues. Germline V lookup: CDR1 MNHEY, CDR2 SMNVEV (reference sequence). The J segment lost 4 bases and the V segment lost 4 bases, leaving 7 bases of the junction unmatched.

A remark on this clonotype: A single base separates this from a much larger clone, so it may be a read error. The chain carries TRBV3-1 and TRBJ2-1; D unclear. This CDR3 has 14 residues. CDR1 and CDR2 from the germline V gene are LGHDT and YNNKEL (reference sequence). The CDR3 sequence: CASSPPWSRNGQFF. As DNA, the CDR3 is TGTGCCAGCAGCCCCCCATGGAGCCGCAATGGGCAGTTCTTC.

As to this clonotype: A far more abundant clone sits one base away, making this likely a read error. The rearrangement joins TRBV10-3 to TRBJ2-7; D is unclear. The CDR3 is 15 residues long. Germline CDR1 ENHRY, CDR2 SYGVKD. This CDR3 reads CASSYSWTGPSEQYF. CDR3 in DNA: TGTGCCAGCAGTTACTCCTGGACGGGCCCCTCCGAGCAGTACTTC.

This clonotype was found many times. The CDR3, as DNA: TGCAGCGTAGCTGACAGGGCGGATCAGCCCCAGCATTTT. Residues: CSVADRADQPQHF. This chain connects TRBV29-1 to TRBJ1-5, with 7 bases aligning to TRBD1. The germline V gene encodes CDR1 SQVTM and CDR2 ANQGSEA. V lost 6 bases and J lost 5; bases outside the gene matches: 7. The CDR3 has 13 residues.

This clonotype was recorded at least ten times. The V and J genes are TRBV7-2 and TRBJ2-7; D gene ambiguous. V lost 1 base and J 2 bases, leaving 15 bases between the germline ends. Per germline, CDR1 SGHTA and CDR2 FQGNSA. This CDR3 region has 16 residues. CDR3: CASSLESGRMAYEQYF. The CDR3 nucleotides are TGTGCCAGCAGCTTAGAGTCCGGACGGATGGCCTACGAGCAGTACTTC.

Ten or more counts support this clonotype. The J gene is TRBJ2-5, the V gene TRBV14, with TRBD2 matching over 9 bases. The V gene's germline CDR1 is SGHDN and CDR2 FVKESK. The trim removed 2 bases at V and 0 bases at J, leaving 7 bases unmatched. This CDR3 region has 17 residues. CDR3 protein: CASSQLSGSGYQETQYF. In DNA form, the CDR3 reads TGTGCCAGCAGCCAACTTAGCGGGAGTGGGTACCAAGAGACCCAGTACTTC.

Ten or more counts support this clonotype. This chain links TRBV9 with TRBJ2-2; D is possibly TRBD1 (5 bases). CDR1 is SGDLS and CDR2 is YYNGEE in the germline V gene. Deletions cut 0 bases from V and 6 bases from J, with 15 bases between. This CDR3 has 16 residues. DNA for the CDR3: TGTGCCAGCAGCGTAGACATTGCAGGGTTGGCCGGGGAGCTGTTTTTT. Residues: CASSVDIAGLAGELFF.

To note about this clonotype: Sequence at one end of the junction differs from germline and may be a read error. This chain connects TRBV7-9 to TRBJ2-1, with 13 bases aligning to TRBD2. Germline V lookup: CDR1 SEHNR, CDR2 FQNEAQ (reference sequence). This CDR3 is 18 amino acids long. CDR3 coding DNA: TGTGCCAGCAGCTTAGGTGTTGGGACTAGCGGGGACTACAATAAGCAGTTCTTC. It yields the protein CASSLGVGTSGDYNKQFF.

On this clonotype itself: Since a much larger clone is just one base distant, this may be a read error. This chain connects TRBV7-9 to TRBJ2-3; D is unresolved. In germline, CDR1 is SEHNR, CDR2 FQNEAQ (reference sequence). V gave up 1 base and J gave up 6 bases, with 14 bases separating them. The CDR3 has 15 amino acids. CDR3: CASSLEAIAWDTQYF. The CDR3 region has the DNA TGTGCCAGCAGCTTAGAGGCAATCGCATGGGATACGCAGTATTTT. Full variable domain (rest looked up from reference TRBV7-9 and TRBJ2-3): DTGVSQNPRHKITKRGQNVTFRCDPISEHNRLYWYRQTLGQGPEFLTYFQNEAQLEKSRLLSDRFSAERPKGSFSTLEIQRTEQGDSAMYLCASSLEAIAWDTQYFGPGTRLTVL.

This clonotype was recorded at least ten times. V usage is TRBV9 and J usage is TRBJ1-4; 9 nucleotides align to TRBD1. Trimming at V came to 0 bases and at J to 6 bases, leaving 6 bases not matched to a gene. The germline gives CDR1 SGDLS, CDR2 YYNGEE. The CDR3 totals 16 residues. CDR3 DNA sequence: TGTGCCAGCAGCGTAGCTGCACAGGGGGCGGATGAAAAACTGTTTTTT. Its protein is CASSVAAQGADEKLFF.